The clone carrying this TCR beta chain was picked up a small number of times. Its antigen remains unknown. This CDR3 has 13 residues. Trimming took 0 bases from V and 9 from J, leaving 12 bases between them. The germline CDR1 and CDR2 sequences are SGHVS and FNYEAQ. The data originate from a study of blood T cells in healthy people across ages. Study-level findings and limits: Among T cells, TCR beta diversity per million cells dropped roughly linearly as age rose. In long-lived donors, naive CD4+ cell counts and diversity exceeded those of aged donors.

It was with a sample-barcoded 5' primer and a J-beta primer mix that a second PCR of about 6 to 11 cycles was run. MiXCR, applied by TCRdb to the 5' RACE reads, yields one record per CDR3 protein. The sample holds around 280,000 distinct CDR3 sequences; 27% are singletons and the top ten take around 30%. The source of this sequence is an older woman in good health. This rearrangement joins TRBV7-6 to TRBJ2-7; TRBD2 might be the D (6 bases). The sample comprised blood. CDR3 coding DNA: TGTGCCAGCAGCTTAGCTCTGGAGGGATTGCAGTACTTC. This codes for CASSLALEGLQYF.